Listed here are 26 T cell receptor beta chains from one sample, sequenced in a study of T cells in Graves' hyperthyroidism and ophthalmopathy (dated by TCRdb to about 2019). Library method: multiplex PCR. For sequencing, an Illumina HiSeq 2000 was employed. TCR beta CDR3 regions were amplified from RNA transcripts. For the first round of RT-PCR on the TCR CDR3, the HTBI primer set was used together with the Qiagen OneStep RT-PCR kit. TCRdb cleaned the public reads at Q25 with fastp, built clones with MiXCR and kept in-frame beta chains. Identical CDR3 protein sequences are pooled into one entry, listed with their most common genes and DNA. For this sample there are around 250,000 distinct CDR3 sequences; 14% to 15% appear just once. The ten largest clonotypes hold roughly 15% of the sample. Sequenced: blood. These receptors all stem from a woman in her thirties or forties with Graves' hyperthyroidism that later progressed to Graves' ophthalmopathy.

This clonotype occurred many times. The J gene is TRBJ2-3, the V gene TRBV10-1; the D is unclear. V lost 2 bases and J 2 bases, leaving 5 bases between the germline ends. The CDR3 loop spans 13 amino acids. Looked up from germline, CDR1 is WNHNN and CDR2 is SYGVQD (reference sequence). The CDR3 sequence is CASSEGLTDTQYF. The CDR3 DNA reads TGCGCCAGCAGTGAGGGCCTCACAGATACGCAGTATTTT.

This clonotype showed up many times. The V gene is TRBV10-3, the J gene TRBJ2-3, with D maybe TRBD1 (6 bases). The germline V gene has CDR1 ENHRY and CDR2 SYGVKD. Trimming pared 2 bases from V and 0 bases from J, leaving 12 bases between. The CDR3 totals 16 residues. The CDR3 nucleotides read TGTGCCATCAGTGAGCGCGGACAGCAGAGCACAGATACGCAGTATTTT. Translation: CAISERGQQSTDTQYF.

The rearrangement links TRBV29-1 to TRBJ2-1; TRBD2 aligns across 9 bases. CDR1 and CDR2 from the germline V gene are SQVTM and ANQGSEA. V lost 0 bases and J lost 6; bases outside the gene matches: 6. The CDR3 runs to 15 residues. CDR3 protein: CSVEDVAGACNEQFF. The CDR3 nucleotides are TGCAGCGTTGAAGATGTAGCGGGGGCTTGCAATGAGCAGTTCTTC.

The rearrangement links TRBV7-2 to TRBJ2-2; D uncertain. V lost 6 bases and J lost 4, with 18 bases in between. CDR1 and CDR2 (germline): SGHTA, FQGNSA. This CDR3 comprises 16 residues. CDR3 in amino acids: CASRTIRGAPTGELFF. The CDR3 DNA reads TGTGCCAGCAGGACCATTCGCGGAGCGCCCACCGGGGAGCTGTTTTTT.

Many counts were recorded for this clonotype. Written as DNA, the CDR3 is TGCGCCAGCAGCCCCTTCGAGAGTGGGCGCACTGAAGCTTTCTTT. It specifies CASSPFESGRTEAFF. This chain uses TRBV4-1 with TRBJ1-1; D remains ambiguous. This CDR3 comprises 15 residues. Germline V gene lookup returns CDR1 MGHRA and CDR2 YSYEKL. Trimming cost V 4 bases and J 4 bases, with 16 bases left between them.

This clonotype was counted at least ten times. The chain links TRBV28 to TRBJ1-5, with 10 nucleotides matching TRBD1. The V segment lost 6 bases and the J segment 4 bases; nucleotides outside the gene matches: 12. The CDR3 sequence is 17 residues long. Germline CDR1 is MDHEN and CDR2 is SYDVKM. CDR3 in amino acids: CASSSPVGQGVNQPQHF. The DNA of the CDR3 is TGTGCCAGCAGCTCCCCCGTTGGACAGGGGGTTAATCAGCCCCAGCATTTT.

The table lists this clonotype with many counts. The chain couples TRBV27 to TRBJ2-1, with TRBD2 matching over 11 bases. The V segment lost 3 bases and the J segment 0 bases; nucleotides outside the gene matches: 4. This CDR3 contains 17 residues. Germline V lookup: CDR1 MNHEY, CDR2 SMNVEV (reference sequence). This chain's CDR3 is CASSFALAGGSYNEQFF. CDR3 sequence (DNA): TGTGCCAGCAGTTTCGCTCTAGCGGGAGGCTCCTACAATGAGCAGTTCTTC.

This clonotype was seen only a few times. The CDR3 sequence is CASSSSWGQPFF. The CDR3 bases are TGTGCCAGCAGTTCCAGCTGGGGGCAGCCGTTCTTC. The J gene is TRBJ2-1, the V gene TRBV6-1; maybe TRBD1 (6 bases). Germline values: CDR1 MNHNS, CDR2 SASEGT. V gave up 5 bases and J gave up 15 bases, with 17 bases separating them. CDR3 size: 12 residues.

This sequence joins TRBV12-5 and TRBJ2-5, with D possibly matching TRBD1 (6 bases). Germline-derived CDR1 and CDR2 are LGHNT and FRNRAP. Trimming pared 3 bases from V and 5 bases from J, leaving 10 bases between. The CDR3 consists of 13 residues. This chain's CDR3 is CASGLDRLETQYF. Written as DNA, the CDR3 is TGTGCTAGTGGTTTAGACAGGTTGGAGACCCAGTACTTC.

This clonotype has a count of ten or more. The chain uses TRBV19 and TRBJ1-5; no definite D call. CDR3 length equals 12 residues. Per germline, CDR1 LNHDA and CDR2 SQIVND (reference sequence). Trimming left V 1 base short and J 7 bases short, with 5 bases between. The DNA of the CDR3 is TGTGCCAGTAGTATAGGATGGCAGCCCCAGCATTTT. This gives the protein CASSIGWQPQHF.

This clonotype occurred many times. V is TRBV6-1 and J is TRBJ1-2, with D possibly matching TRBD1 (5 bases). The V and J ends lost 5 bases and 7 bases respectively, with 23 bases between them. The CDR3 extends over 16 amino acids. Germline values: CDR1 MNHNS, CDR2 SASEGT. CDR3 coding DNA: TGTGCCAGCAGTTACCTTGCTGGCAGGGTGGGGGGTGGCTACACCTTC. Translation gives CASSYLAGRVGGGYTF.

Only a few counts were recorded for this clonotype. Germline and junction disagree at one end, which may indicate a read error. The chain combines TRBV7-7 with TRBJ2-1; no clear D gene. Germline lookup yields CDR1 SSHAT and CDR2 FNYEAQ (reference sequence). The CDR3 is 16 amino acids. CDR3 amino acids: CASSLSFSGSYNEQFF. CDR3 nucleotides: TGTGCTAGCAGCTTATCGTTCTCCGGATCCTACAATGAGCAGTTCTTC.

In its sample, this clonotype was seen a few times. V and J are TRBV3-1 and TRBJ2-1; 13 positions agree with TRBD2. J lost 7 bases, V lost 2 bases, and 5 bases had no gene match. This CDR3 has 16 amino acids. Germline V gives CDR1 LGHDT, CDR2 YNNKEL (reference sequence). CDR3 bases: TGTGCCAGCAGCCAACCACCGGGACTAGCGGGGAATGAGCAGTTCTTC. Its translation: CASSQPPGLAGNEQFF.

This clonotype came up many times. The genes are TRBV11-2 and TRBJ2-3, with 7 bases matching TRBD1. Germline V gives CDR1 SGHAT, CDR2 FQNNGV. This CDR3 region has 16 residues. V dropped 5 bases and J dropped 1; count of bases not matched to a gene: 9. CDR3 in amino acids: CASSHGQAYGTDTQYF. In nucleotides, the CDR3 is TGTGCCAGCAGCCATGGACAGGCCTATGGCACAGATACGCAGTATTTT.

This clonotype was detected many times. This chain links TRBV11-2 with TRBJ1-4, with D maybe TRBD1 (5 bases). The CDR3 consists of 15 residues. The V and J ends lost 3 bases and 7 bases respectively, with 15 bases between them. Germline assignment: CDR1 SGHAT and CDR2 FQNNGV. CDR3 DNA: TGTGCCAGCAGCTTTTCCCGGGGCATTAGTGAAAAACTGTTTTTT. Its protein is CASSFSRGISEKLFF.

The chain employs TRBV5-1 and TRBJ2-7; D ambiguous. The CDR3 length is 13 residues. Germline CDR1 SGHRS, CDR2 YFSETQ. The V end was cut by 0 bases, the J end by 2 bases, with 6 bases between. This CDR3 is CASSLDLAYEQYF. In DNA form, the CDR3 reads TGCGCCAGCAGCTTGGACCTCGCCTACGAGCAGTACTTC.

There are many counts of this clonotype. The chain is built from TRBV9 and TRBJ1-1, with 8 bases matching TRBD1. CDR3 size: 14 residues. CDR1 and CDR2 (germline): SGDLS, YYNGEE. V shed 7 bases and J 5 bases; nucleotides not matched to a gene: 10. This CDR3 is CASGEGQARTEAFF. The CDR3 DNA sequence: TGTGCCAGCGGGGAGGGACAGGCGAGAACTGAAGCTTTCTTT. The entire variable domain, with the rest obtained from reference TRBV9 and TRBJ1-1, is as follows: DSGVTQTPKHLITATGQRVTLRCSPRSGDLSVYWYQQSLDQGLQFLIQYYNGEERAKGNILERFSAQQFPDLHSELNLSSLELGDSALYFCASGEGQARTEAFFGQGTRLTVV.

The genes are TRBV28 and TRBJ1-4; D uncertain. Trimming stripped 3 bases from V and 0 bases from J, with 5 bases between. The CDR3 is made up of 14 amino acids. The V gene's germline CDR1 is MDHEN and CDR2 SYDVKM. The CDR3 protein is CASSLHSTNEKLFF. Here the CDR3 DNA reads TGTGCCAGCAGTTTGCATTCAACTAATGAAAAACTGTTTTTT.

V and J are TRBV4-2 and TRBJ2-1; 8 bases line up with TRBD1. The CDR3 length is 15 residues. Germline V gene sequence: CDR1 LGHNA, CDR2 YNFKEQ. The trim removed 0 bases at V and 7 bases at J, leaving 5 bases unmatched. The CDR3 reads CASSQEQGAGNEQFF. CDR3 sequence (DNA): TGTGCCAGCAGCCAAGAGCAGGGGGCGGGGAATGAGCAGTTCTTC.

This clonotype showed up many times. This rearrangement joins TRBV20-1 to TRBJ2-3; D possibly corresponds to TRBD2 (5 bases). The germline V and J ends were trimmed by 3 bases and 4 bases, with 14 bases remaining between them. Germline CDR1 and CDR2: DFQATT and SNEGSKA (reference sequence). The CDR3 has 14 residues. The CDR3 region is CSASVTRRADTQYF. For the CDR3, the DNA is TGCAGTGCTAGCGTAACTAGAAGGGCAGATACGCAGTATTTT.

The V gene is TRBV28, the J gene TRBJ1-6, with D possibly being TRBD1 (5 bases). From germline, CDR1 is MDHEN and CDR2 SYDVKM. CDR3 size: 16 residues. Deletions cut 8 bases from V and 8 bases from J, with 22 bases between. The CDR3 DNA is TGTGCCAGCTGTATACAGGCGGGCATTATGGATTCACCCCTCCACTTT. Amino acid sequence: CASCIQAGIMDSPLHF.

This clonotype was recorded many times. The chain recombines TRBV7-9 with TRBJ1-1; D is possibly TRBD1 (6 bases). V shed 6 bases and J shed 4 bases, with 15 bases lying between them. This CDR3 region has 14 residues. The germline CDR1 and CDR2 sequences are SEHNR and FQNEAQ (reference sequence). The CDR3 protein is CASSLTGLVTEAFF. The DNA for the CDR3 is TGTGCCAGCAGTCTAACAGGGTTGGTCACTGAAGCTTTCTTT.

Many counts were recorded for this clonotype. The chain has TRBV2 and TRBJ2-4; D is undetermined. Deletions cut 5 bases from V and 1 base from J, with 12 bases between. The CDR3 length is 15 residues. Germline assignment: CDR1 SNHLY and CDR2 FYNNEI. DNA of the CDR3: TGTGCCAGCAGTCCGCTCGGGTGGGCCAAAAACATTCAGTACTTC. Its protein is CASSPLGWAKNIQYF.

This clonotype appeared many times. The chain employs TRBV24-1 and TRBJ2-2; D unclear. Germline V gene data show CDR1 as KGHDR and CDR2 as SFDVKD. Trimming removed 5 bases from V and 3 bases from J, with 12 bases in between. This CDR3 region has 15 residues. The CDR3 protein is CATSVSSRDTGELFF. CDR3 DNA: TGTGCCACCAGTGTCAGTAGTAGGGACACCGGGGAGCTGTTTTTT.

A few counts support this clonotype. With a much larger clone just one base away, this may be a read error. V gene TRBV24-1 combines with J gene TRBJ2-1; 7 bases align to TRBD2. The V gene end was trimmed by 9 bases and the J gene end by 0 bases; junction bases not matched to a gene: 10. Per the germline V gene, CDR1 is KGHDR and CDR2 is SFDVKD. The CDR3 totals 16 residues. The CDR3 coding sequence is TGTGCCACCCGGGGGGATCGGGCCGGCTCCTACAATGAGCAGTTCTTC. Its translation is CATRGDRAGSYNEQFF.

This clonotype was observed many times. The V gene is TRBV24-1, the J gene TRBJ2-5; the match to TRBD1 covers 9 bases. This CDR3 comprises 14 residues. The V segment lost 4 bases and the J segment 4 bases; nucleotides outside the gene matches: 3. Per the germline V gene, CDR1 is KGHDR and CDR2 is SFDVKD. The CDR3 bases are TGTGCCACCAGTGACCCGGGACAGGGAGAGACCCAGTACTTC. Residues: CATSDPGQGETQYF.